The 7 T cell receptor beta chains below come from one sample, sequenced in a study of shared clonotypes between healthy human individuals. The assay was immunoSEQ multiplex PCR, and TCRdb's table has in-frame clones only and misses some. The sample includes about 710,000 clones, around 73% of them seen just once. Sample: memory CD4+ T cells sorted from blood. The subset here: CD45RA-negative fraction. Every receptor here comes from a woman aged 25 to 39 in good health.

The chain joins TRBV28 to TRBJ1-5, with 7 bases matching TRBD1. The CDR3 has 14 amino acids. The germline gives CDR1 MDHEN, CDR2 SYDVKM. Losses at the gene ends were 5 bases for V and 9 bases for J; bases not matched to a gene: 10. Here the CDR3 reads CASSQWTGWGPQHF. CDR3 in DNA: TGTGCCAGCAGTCAATGGACAGGATGGGGGCCCCAGCATTTT.

This clone was recorded a few times. The rearrangement joins TRBV19 to TRBJ2-2, with 8 bases lining up with TRBD2. This CDR3 has 15 residues. V gave up 5 bases and J gave up 3 bases; unmatched junction bases: 5. The germline V gene has CDR1 LNHDA and CDR2 SQIVND (reference sequence). CDR3 loop: CASSYSGRHTGELFF. CDR3 nucleotides: TGTGCCAGTAGTTACAGCGGGAGACACACCGGGGAGCTGTTTTTT.

This rearrangement joins TRBV28 to TRBJ1-4; 8 bases line up with TRBD1. J was trimmed by 8 bases and V by 6 bases; bases with no gene match: 8. In germline, CDR1 is MDHEN, CDR2 SYDVKM. The CDR3 runs to 14 residues. The CDR3 loop reads CASRTDRVREKLFF. DNA of the CDR3: TGTGCCAGCAGAACGGACAGGGTTCGCGAAAAACTGTTTTTT.

V and J are TRBV27 and TRBJ2-1; no definite D call. V lost 0 bases and J lost 9, with 9 bases in between. Germline V CDR1 and CDR2: MNHEY, SMNVEV (reference sequence). This CDR3 region has 13 residues. The CDR3 region has the DNA TGTGCCAGCAGTTTATCCGTTAACGGTGAGCAGTTCTTC. This encodes CASSLSVNGEQFF.

This chain links TRBV5-8 with TRBJ2-7; 7 bases fit TRBD1. The ends lost 0 bases at V and 2 bases at J; junction bases unmatched: 11. The CDR3 has 17 amino acids. The V gene's germline CDR1 is SGHTS and CDR2 YDEGEE. CDR3: CASSLDFGQETAYEQYF. The DNA for the CDR3 is TGTGCCAGCAGCTTGGACTTCGGACAGGAAACCGCCTACGAGCAGTACTTC.

In this sample, this clone turned up a few times. The sample holds other DNA sequences that translate to the same CDR3. CDR3 nucleotide sequence: TGTGCCAGCAGTGAGATCAGAAACACCGGGGAGCTGTTTTTT. Its translation: CASSEIRNTGELFF. The chain links TRBV2 to TRBJ2-2; D ambiguous. CDR3 length: 14 amino acids. The germline gives CDR1 SNHLY, CDR2 FYNNEI. The V end was cut by 3 bases, the J end by 2 bases, with 7 bases between.

CDR3 sequence (DNA): TGTGCCAGCAGCCAACGTGGGGATCAGCCCCAGCATTTT. As protein: CASSQRGDQPQHF. The chain recombines TRBV16 with TRBJ1-5, with D hard to call. The germline V gene encodes CDR1 KGHSY and CDR2 FQNENV. V lost 2 bases and J lost 5, with 7 bases in between. The CDR3 spans 13 residues.